One sample yielded the 16 T cell receptor beta chains listed below, sequenced in a study of blood T cell repertoires in COVID-19. TCRdb's table, derived via immunoSEQ multiplex PCR, lists solely in-frame clones and lacks some. The data show about 220,000 clones, more than 65% seen once. The sample was peripheral blood. Receptors originate from a middle-aged man with active or convalescent COVID-19.

A remark on this clone: A much larger clone lies a single base off, so this may be a read error. The V gene is TRBV4-2, the J gene TRBJ2-3; 10 bases are a match to TRBD2. Germline-derived CDR1 and CDR2 are LGHNA and YNFKEQ. This CDR3 comprises 15 residues. V shed 4 bases, J shed 1 base, and the junction held 2 bases outside the gene matches. In DNA, the CDR3 is TGTGCCAGCAGCCTTCTAGCGGGGGGCACAGATACGCAGTATTTT. Translating gives CASSLLAGGTDTQYF.

The V call is TRBV5-1, the J call TRBJ1-1; possibly TRBD1 for D (6 bases). V lost 1 base and J lost 7, with 8 bases in between. The CDR3 totals 12 residues. The germline CDR1 and CDR2 sequences are SGHRS and YFSETQ. The DNA for the CDR3 is TGCGCCAGCAGCTTGACCAGGGGTGAAGCTTTCTTT. Its translation is CASSLTRGEAFF.

The chain recombines TRBV28 with TRBJ1-1; D is perhaps TRBD1 (5 bases). Trimming took 6 bases from V and 2 from J, leaving 16 bases between them. The CDR3 totals 15 residues. Germline V gene sequence: CDR1 MDHEN, CDR2 SYDVKM. The CDR3 loop reads CASSPPRGFNTEAFF. The CDR3 coding sequence is TGTGCCAGCAGCCCGCCGCGGGGGTTCAACACTGAAGCTTTCTTT.

The gene calls are TRBV27 and TRBJ2-1; D is ambiguous. CDR1 MNHEY and CDR2 SMNVEV come from the germline V gene (reference sequence). V lost 2 bases and J 4 bases, leaving 15 bases between the germline ends. The CDR3 covers 16 residues. CDR3: CASSLSGYPSYNEQFF. CDR3 DNA: TGTGCCAGCAGTTTAAGTGGTTATCCGAGTTACAATGAGCAGTTCTTC.

The V call is TRBV28, the J call TRBJ2-5, with 8 bases lining up with TRBD2. The V gene's germline CDR1 is MDHEN and CDR2 SYDVKM. V was pared by 4 bases and J by 4 bases, with 11 bases of the junction left unmatched. The CDR3 loop spans 16 amino acids. This CDR3 reads CASSSTGGPGSETQYF. The CDR3 coding sequence is TGTGCCAGCAGTTCCACGGGGGGGCCGGGATCAGAGACCCAGTACTTC. Using reference TRBV28 and TRBJ2-5 for the parts outside the CDR3, the full variable domain is DVKVTQSSRYLVKRTGEKVFLECVQDMDHENMFWYRQDPGLGLRLIYFSYDVKMKEKGDIPEGYSVSREKKERFSLILESASTNQTSMYLCASSSTGGPGSETQYFGPGTRLLVL.

The V and J genes are TRBV19 and TRBJ1-4; D is undetermined. Germline V gene sequence: CDR1 LNHDA, CDR2 SQIVND (reference sequence). V lost 3 bases and J 4 bases, leaving 12 bases between the germline ends. The CDR3 loop spans 15 amino acids. The chain's CDR3 is CASSIGVSVNEKLFF. CDR3 sequence (DNA): TGTGCCAGTAGTATCGGGGTATCGGTTAATGAAAAACTGTTTTTT. Based on the CDR3 plus reference TRBV19 and TRBJ1-4, the full variable domain is DGGITQSPKYLFRKEGQNVTLSCEQNLNHDAMYWYRQDPGQGLRLIYYSQIVNDFQKGDIAEGYSVSREKKESFPLTVTSAQKNPTAFYLCASSIGVSVNEKLFFGSGTQLSVL.

The chain uses TRBV24-1 and TRBJ2-1; 10 bases line up with TRBD2. The trim removed 4 bases at V and 4 bases at J, leaving 3 bases unmatched. This CDR3 is 15 amino acids long. Germline-derived CDR1 and CDR2 are KGHDR and SFDVKD. CDR3 nucleotide sequence: TGTGCCACCAGTGAGGCTAGCGGGGGATACAATGAGCAGTTCTTC. This gives the protein CATSEASGGYNEQFF.

The chain has TRBV5-1 and TRBJ2-5, with unresolved D. Trimming cost V 0 bases and J 1 base, with 7 bases left between them. Germline V gives CDR1 SGHRS, CDR2 YFSETQ. CDR3 size: 14 residues. Here the CDR3 reads CASSLGRSQETQYF. The CDR3 DNA sequence: TGCGCCAGCAGCTTGGGGCGGAGCCAAGAGACCCAGTACTTC.

Here the CDR3 reads CASSLGAKGRLLGEQYF. DNA of the CDR3: TGTGCCAGCAGCTTGGGGGCTAAGGGGAGACTGCTAGGCGAGCAGTACTTC. This rearrangement joins TRBV7-2 to TRBJ2-7; D perhaps matches TRBD1 (6 bases). V lost 3 bases and J 6 bases, leaving 24 bases between the germline ends. Germline lookup yields CDR1 SGHTA and CDR2 FQGNSA. The CDR3 sequence is 17 residues long.

This chain connects TRBV5-4 to TRBJ1-3; 10 positions agree with TRBD1. With V trimmed by 6 bases and J by 4 bases, 7 bases remained unmatched. Germline lookup yields CDR1 SGHNT and CDR2 YYREEE (reference sequence). The CDR3 contains 15 residues. Here the CDR3 reads CASTPGQGNGNTIYF. DNA of the CDR3: TGTGCCAGCACCCCGGGACAGGGGAACGGAAACACCATATATTTT.

The rearrangement links TRBV7-2 to TRBJ2-2; a possible D gene is TRBD1 (6 bases). Germline V gene data show CDR1 as SGHTA and CDR2 as FQGNSA. The V end was cut by 5 bases, the J end by 1 base, with 14 bases between. This CDR3 contains 16 residues. CDR3 amino acids: CASSMNARGNTGELFF. DNA for the CDR3: TGTGCCAGCAGCATGAACGCCAGGGGGAACACCGGGGAGCTGTTTTTT.

This chain uses TRBV7-2 with TRBJ2-2, with TRBD1 as a possible D gene (5 bases). CDR3 length: 17 amino acids. V was pared by 2 bases and J by 3 bases, with 16 bases between. In germline, CDR1 is SGHTA, CDR2 FQGNSA. The CDR3 spells CASSLPTAGEDTGELFF. The CDR3 DNA reads TGTGCCAGCAGCTTACCGACAGCCGGAGAAGACACCGGGGAGCTGTTTTTT.

The chain combines TRBV4-1 with TRBJ1-5; 12 nucleotides align to TRBD1. The V segment lost 11 bases and the J segment 2 bases; nucleotides outside the gene matches: 10. The germline V gene has CDR1 MGHRA and CDR2 YSYEKL. This CDR3 region has 16 residues. CDR3 bases: TGCGCCCCCTGGGGACAGGGGGCATCTGGCAATCAGCCCCAGCATTTT. Translating gives CAPWGQGASGNQPQHF.

The gene calls are TRBV11-3 and TRBJ2-3; maybe TRBD1 (5 bases). The germline gives CDR1 SGHNT, CDR2 YENEEA. CDR3 length: 15 amino acids. With 5 bases removed from V and 3 bases from J, the gap between germline ends came to 15 bases. For the CDR3, the DNA is TGTGCCAGCAGCCCCACAGGTTTTACAACAGATACGCAGTATTTT. Protein: CASSPTGFTTDTQYF.

V and J are TRBV19 and TRBJ2-7, with D perhaps matching TRBD1 (6 bases). CDR1 and CDR2 (germline): LNHDA, SQIVND (reference sequence). The CDR3 is 14 residues long. With 4 bases removed from V and 7 bases from J, the gap between germline ends came to 17 bases. Here the CDR3 reads CASSTGVPFGEQYF. CDR3 DNA sequence: TGTGCCAGTAGTACAGGGGTCCCGTTTGGGGAGCAGTACTTC.

This clone was observed a handful of times. V and J are TRBV7-2 and TRBJ1-2; 10 bases are a match to TRBD1. The V gene's germline CDR1 is SGHTA and CDR2 FQGNSA. Unmatched junction bases numbered 5, after V lost 1 base and J lost 3 bases. The CDR3 spans 16 residues. The CDR3 DNA sequence: TGTGCCAGCAGCTTAGGGGACAGGGGAGGTCACTATGGCTACACCTTC. Translating it yields CASSLGDRGGHYGYTF.